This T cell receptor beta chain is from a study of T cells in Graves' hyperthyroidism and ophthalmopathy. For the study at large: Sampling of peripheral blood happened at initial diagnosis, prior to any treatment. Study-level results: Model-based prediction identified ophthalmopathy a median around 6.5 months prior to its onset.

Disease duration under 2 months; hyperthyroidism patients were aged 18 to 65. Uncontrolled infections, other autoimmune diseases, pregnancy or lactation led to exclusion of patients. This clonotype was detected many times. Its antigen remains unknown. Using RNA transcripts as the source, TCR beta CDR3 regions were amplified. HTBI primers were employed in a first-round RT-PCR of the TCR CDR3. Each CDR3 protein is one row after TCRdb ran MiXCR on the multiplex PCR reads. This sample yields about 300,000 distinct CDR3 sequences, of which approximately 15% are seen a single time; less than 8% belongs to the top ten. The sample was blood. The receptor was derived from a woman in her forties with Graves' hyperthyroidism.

This CDR3 reads CSAHRNTGELFF. The DNA for the CDR3 is TGCAGCGCGCACAGGAACACCGGGGAGCTGTTTTTT. The V gene is TRBV29-1, the J gene TRBJ2-2; D gene uncertain. Trimming removed 7 bases at V and 1 base at J, with 7 bases between. Germline assignment: CDR1 SQVTM and CDR2 ANQGSEA. The length of the CDR3 is 12 residues.